This T cell receptor beta chain is drawn from a study of control samples from healthy donors and cancer patients. Per germline, CDR1 SGDLS and CDR2 YYNGEE. The V end lost 0 bases, the J end lost 7 bases, and 17 bases lay between the germline ends. The CDR3 runs to 16 residues. The protocol was immunoSEQ multiplex PCR, while the TCRdb copy is restricted to in-frame clones and leaves out a portion. This table holds about 130,000 clones, roughly 87% found once. The receptor's source is a young man in good health. This chain uses TRBV9 with TRBJ2-1; D call uncertain. The specimen sequenced was blood. CDR3 coding DNA: TGTGCCAGCAGCGTAGGCGGACCCACCCTTTCAAATGAGCAGTTCTTC. As protein: CASSVGGPTLSNEQFF.